The 15 T cell receptor beta chains below all came from one sample that was sequenced in a study of beta chain features in type 1 diabetes. The entirety of the isolated RNA underwent reverse transcription, so expressed TCRB transcripts were sequenced. The method was immunoSEQ multiplex PCR; TCRdb's version includes in-frame clones alone and lacks a portion of them. The repertoire holds 250,000 to 400,000 clones, 14% seen once, with around 7% in the top ten. The material sequenced was central memory CD4+ T cells from blood. All receptors come from a man between 25 and 39 years old in good health.

This clone was recorded a few times. The V and J genes are TRBV19 and TRBJ2-2, with D hard to call. The CDR3 length is 15 residues. Germline V gene data show CDR1 as LNHDA and CDR2 as SQIVND (reference sequence). V was pared by 5 bases and J by 6 bases, with 16 bases between. The CDR3 bases are TGTGCCAGTAGTTTAGTTCTCGGGTACGCCGGGGAGCTGTTTTTT. It translates to CASSLVLGYAGELFF.

V gene TRBV5-3 combines with J gene TRBJ2-2; either TRBD1 or TRBD2 may fit D (6 bases each). TRBV5-3 belongs to the ORF category, with a function that is uncertain. V was trimmed by 1 base and J by 7 bases, leaving 14 bases between them. The CDR3 is 15 amino acids. CDR3: CARSLLRGPYGELFF. CDR3 coding DNA: TGTGCCAGAAGCTTGTTACGGGGGCCGTACGGGGAGCTGTTTTTT.

The rearrangement joins TRBV30 to TRBJ2-3, with 7 bases fitting TRBD2. The germline V gene has CDR1 GTSNPN and CDR2 SVGIG (reference sequence). J was trimmed by 5 bases and V by 1 base; bases with no gene match: 12. This CDR3 spans 16 amino acids. CDR3 region: CAWSGGTTRVLDTQYF. DNA of the CDR3: TGTGCCTGGAGTGGGGGGACTACCAGGGTCTTAGATACGCAGTATTTT.

The chain uses TRBV29-1 and TRBJ2-1, with D perhaps matching TRBD1 (5 bases). The CDR3 is 12 amino acids. CDR1 and CDR2 (germline): SQVTM, ANQGSEA. Deletions cut 6 bases from V and 5 bases from J, with 11 bases between. The CDR3 spells CSVWGLDNEQFF. CDR3 nucleotide sequence: TGCAGCGTCTGGGGCCTGGACAATGAGCAGTTCTTC.

The CDR3 loop reads CASSGTGTPNEQFF. In DNA, the CDR3 is TGTGCCAGCAGCGGGACAGGGACCCCCAATGAGCAGTTCTTC. The gene calls are TRBV11-2 and TRBJ2-1, with 9 bases identical to TRBD1. The CDR3 spans 14 residues. V was clipped by 5 bases and J by 6 bases; unmatched bases: 5. CDR1 is SGHAT and CDR2 is FQNNGV in the germline V gene.

This chain links TRBV18 with TRBJ2-7; either TRBD1 or TRBD2 may supply D (6 bases each). The V end lost 3 bases, the J end lost 7 bases, and 13 bases lay between the germline ends. This CDR3 spans 13 amino acids. In germline, CDR1 is KGHSH, CDR2 LQKENI. CDR3 in amino acids: CASSPDRGLEQYV. CDR3 DNA sequence: TGTGCCAGCTCACCCGACCGGGGGCTTGAGCAGTACGTC.

The V call is TRBV19, the J call TRBJ1-2; 8 bases fit TRBD1. There are 15 residues in the CDR3. CDR1 is LNHDA, CDR2 SQIVND, per germline (reference sequence). V lost 7 bases, J lost 3 bases, and 10 bases stayed unmatched. This CDR3 reads CASTKQTGGDYGYTF. CDR3 in DNA: TGTGCCAGTACCAAACAAACAGGGGGTGACTATGGCTACACCTTC.

This clone was counted ten times or more. This rearrangement joins TRBV5-1 to TRBJ1-3, with D possibly being TRBD1 (5 bases). This CDR3 is built from 17 residues. V was cut by 1 base and J by 0 bases, with 14 bases left in between. CDR1 and CDR2 from the germline V gene are SGHRS and YFSETQ. The CDR3 nucleotides are TGCGCCAGCAGCTTGACCGGGACGTCCGCCTCTGGAAACACCATATATTTT. It yields the protein CASSLTGTSASGNTIYF.

This clone was seen at least ten times. The V and J genes are TRBV5-5 and TRBJ1-5; D remains ambiguous. The CDR3 loop spans 13 amino acids. Trimming removed 3 bases from V and 11 bases from J, with 15 bases in between. The germline V gene has CDR1 SGHKS and CDR2 YYEKEE (reference sequence). The CDR3 nucleotides are TGTGCCAGCAGCTCGGGCCCCCTAGTCGCCCAGCATTTT. Its translation is CASSSGPLVAQHF.

The chain carries TRBV7-2 and TRBJ2-7; TRBD2 is a possible D gene (6 bases). This CDR3 contains 16 residues. Germline V gene lookup returns CDR1 SGHTA and CDR2 FQGNSA. Trimming took off 5 bases at V and 2 bases at J, with 19 bases between the two ends. In DNA form, the CDR3 reads TGTGCCAGCAGCAGCCAAATTAACGGGGGTGCCTACGAGCAGTACTTC. Translating gives CASSSQINGGAYEQYF.

The chain is built from TRBV7-2 and TRBJ2-2; D possibly corresponds to TRBD1 (6 bases). The length of the CDR3 is 18 residues. The germline gives CDR1 SGHTA, CDR2 FQGNSA. V was cut by 1 base and J by 3 bases, with 18 bases left in between. The CDR3 spells CASSLVGLQGTYTGELFF. CDR3 in DNA: TGTGCCAGCAGCTTAGTCGGTTTGCAGGGGACATACACCGGGGAGCTGTTTTTT.

The chain combines TRBV5-1 with TRBJ2-3; D is uncertain. This CDR3 spans 14 amino acids. The V end lost 9 bases, the J end lost 2 bases, and 16 bases lay between the germline ends. Germline values: CDR1 SGHRS, CDR2 YFSETQ. The CDR3 DNA reads TGCGCCACACGCCTAATGGGTATCACAGATACGCAGTATTTT. It specifies CATRLMGITDTQYF.

The J gene is TRBJ1-1, the V gene TRBV9; a weak D match, TRBD1 (6 bases). V was shortened by 4 bases and J by 3 bases, with 22 bases between the two germline ends. Germline V gene data show CDR1 as SGDLS and CDR2 as YYNGEE. This CDR3 spans 17 amino acids. CDR3 nucleotides: TGTGCCAGCAGCCCTAGGGGCGGGAGGGGGAAACACACTGAAGCTTTCTTT. Its protein is CASSPRGGRGKHTEAFF.

This clone was observed a handful of times. CDR3 sequence (DNA): TGTGCCAGTAGTATAGGTTCCGGACCTAGGTACTTC. It translates to CASSIGSGPRYF. This chain uses TRBV19 with TRBJ2-7; D is uncertain. V dropped 1 base and J dropped 12 bases, with 13 bases sitting between them. Looked up from germline, CDR1 is LNHDA and CDR2 is SQIVND (reference sequence). The CDR3 runs to 12 residues.

This clone has only a few counts. The chain recombines TRBV5-4 with TRBJ2-1; 9 nucleotides agree with TRBD1. V lost 7 bases to trimming and J lost 6 bases; unmatched junction nucleotides: 5. CDR3 length equals 13 residues. Germline V gives CDR1 SGHNT, CDR2 YYREEE (reference sequence). CDR3 sequence (DNA): TGTGCCAGCTTTCGGGACAGGGTCAATGAGCAGTTCTTC. This codes for CASFRDRVNEQFF.